This T cell receptor (beta chain) was captured in a study of T cells after somatic rescue of genetic block. The data were produced by immunoSEQ multiplex PCR, yet TCRdb's version contains in-frame clones alone and is incomplete. The table records about 67,000 clones, 90% to 95% of them present only once. The CDR3 totals 14 residues. Germline assignment: CDR1 GTSNPN and CDR2 SVGIG (reference sequence). With V trimmed by 5 bases and J by 6 bases, 5 bases remained unmatched. This chain joins TRBV30 and TRBJ1-6; 9 nucleotides match TRBD1. The TCR originated in a middle-aged man. Sequenced sample: peripheral blood mononuclear cells (PBMCs). The CDR3 coding sequence is TGTGCCTGGTGCCGACAGGGGGTTAATTCACCCCTCCACTTT. Encoded protein: CAWCRQGVNSPLHF. Looking up the rest from reference TRBV30 and TRBJ1-6 gives the full variable domain: SQTIHQWPATLVQPVGSPLSLECTVEGTSNPNLYWYRQAAGRGLQLLFYSVGIGQISSEVPQNLSASRPQDRQFILSSKKLLLSDSGFYLCAWCRQGVNSPLHFGNGTRLTVT.